The clone carrying this T cell receptor (beta chain) was detected many times. Its target is unknown. The CDR3 length is 13 residues. Trimming took 6 bases from V and 6 from J, leaving 17 bases between them. CDR1 and CDR2 (germline): SQVTM, ANQGSEA. This sample is part of a study of blood T cells in healthy people across ages. Study-wide results and limits: The authors considered diversity estimates from one million T cells to be underestimates.

Sample-barcoded 5' priming and a J-beta primer mix drove a second PCR of about 6 to 12 cycles. TCRdb processed the 5' RACE reads anew with MiXCR; each CDR3 protein has one entry. The sample contains some 1,500,000 distinct CDR3 sequences, roughly 43% of which appear only once. Source material: blood. The TCR originated in a young woman in good health. V and J are TRBV29-1 and TRBJ1-2, with a weak D call TRBD1 (6 bases). CDR3 in amino acids: CSVVEAAGDGYTF. CDR3 nucleotides: TGCAGCGTCGTAGAAGCGGCAGGGGATGGCTACACCTTC.